This T cell receptor (beta chain) was recorded in a study of T-cell reconstitution after alpha-beta-depleted transplantation in children (dated by TCRdb to 2016 to 2018). With regard to the full study: T-cell immune reconstitution after TCRalphabeta/CD19-depleted allogeneic hematopoietic cell transplantation in children was quantitatively tracked in the study by means of TCR repertoire profiling.

This clonotype was detected many times. The antigen this receptor binds is unknown. Per-base qualities were not stored, and no clone one base away is much larger. Sample treatment or condition, as interpreted from the label and publication: allogeneic hematopoietic cell transplantation with graft depleted of TCRalphabeta T cells and CD19 B cells. TCRalphabeta/CD19-depleted allogeneic hematopoietic cell grafts were given to the transplant recipients, all of whom were children. Library prep was done by PCR. The instrument given in TCRdb is Illumina HiSeq 2500. TCR libraries were prepared with molecular barcoding, using unique molecular identifiers to normalize TCRbeta repertoire quantification. TCRdb trimmed public reads at Q25 via fastp, called clones via MiXCR and kept in-frame beta chains. Each CDR3 protein appears once, grouped with its most common genes and DNA. Present in this sample are approximately 500,000 distinct CDR3 sequences, about 10% of which were seen just once. The top ten clones comprise around 2% of the sample.

From the germline V gene, CDR1 is MNHNS and CDR2 is SASEGT. From its cysteine to its phenylalanine, the CDR3 spans 15 amino acids. This entry keeps only the CDR3 DNA: 45 bases, framed from base 1. V ends up 6 bases short and J 5 bases short, with an unmatched junction base count of 12. Points the paper makes about the study in general: The apparently early recovery of alphabetaT-cell counts about two months after transplant reportedly depended on only several hundred rapidly expanded clones that came from non-depleted graft cells. In some patients, high TCRbeta diversity at day 60 was attributed to recipient T cells and intrathymic progenitors that had survived conditioning. Over the following months the frequencies of hyperexpanded clones went down, and after one year T-cell counts and TCRbeta diversity were mostly credited to newly produced T cells.

Sequencing used PBMCs, obtained before TCRalphabeta/CD19-depleted stem cell transplant. The sequence came from a child aged 2 to 15 with inherited bone marrow failure, due to receive a stem cell transplant. The chain uses TRBV6-1 and TRBJ1-1, with 7 bases aligning to TRBD1. The CDR3 is CASREQGSAETEAFF. The DNA is as follows: TGTGCCAGCAGGGAACAGGGGTCGGCGGAGACTGAAGCTTTCTTT.